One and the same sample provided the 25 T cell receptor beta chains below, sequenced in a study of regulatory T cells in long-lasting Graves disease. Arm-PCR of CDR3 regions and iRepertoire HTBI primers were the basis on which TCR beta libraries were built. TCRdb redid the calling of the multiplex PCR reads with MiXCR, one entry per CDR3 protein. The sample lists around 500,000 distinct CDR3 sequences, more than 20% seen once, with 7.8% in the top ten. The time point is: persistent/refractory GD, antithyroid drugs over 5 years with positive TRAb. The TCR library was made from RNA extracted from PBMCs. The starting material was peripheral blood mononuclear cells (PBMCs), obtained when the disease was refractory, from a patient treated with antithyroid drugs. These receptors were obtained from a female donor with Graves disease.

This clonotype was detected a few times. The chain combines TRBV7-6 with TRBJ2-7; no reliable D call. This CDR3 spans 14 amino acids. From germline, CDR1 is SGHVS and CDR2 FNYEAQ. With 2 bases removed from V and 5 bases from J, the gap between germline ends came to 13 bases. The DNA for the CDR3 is TGTGCCAGCAGCTTATATGGGGATCGCGACGAGCAGTACTTC. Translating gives CASSLYGDRDEQYF.

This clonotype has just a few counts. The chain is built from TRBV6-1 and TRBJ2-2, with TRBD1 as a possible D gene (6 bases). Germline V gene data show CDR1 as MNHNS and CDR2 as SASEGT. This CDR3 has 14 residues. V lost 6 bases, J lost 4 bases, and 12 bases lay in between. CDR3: CASSSQGFTGELFF. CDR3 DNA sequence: TGTGCCAGCAGCTCGCAGGGGTTCACCGGGGAGCTGTTTTTT.

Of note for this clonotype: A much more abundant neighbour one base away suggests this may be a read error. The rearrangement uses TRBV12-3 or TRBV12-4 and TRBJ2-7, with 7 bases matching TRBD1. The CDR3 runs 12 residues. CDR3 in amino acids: CASRGQSCEQYF. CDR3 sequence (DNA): TGTGCCAGCAGGGGACAGTCCTGCGAGCAGTACTTC.

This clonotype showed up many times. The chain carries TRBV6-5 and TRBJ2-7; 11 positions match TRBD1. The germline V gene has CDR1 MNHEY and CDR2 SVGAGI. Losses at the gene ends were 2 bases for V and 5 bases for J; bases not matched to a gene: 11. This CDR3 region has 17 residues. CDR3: CASSYTGTGGMLHEQYF. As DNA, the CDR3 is TGTGCCAGCAGTTACACCGGGACAGGGGGAATGCTGCACGAGCAGTACTTC.

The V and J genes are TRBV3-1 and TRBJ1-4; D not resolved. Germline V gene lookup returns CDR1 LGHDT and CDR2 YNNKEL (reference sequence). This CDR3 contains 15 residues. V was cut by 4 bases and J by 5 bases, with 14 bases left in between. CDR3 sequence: CASSPGHGGNEKLFF. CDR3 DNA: TGTGCCAGCAGCCCCGGGCACGGTGGGAATGAAAAACTGTTTTTT.

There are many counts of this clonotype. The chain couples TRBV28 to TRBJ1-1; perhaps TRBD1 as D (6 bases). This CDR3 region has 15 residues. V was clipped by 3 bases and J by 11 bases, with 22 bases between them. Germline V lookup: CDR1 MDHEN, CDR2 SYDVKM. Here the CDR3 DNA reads TGTGCCAGCAGTTTCATCGACAGGAACCCTATTAGCGCTTTCTTT. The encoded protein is CASSFIDRNPISAFF.

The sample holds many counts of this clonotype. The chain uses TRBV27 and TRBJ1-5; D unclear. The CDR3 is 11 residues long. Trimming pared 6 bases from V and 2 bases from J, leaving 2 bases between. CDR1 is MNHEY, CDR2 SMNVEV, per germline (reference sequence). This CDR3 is CASSGNQPQHF. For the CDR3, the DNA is TGTGCCAGCAGCGGCAATCAGCCCCAGCATTTT.

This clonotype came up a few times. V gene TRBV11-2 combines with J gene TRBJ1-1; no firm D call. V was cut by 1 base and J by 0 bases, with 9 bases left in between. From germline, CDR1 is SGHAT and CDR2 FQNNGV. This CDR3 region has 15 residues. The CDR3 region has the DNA TGTGCCAGCAGCTTAGTTCCGGAGATGAACACTGAAGCTTTCTTT. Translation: CASSLVPEMNTEAFF.

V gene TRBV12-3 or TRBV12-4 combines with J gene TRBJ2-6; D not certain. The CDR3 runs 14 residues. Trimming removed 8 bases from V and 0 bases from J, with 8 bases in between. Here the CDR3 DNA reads TGTGCCAGCCTGCTCGGCTCTGGGGCCAACGTCCTGACTTTC. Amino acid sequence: CASLLGSGANVLTF.

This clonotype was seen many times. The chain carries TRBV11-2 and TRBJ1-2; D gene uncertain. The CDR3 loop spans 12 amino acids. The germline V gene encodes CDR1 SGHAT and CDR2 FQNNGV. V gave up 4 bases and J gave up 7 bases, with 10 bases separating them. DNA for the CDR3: TGTGCCAGCAGCTCGACTCTCCTTGGCTACACCTTC. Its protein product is CASSSTLLGYTF.

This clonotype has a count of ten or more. The CDR3 reads CASSWKGADGGELFF. The CDR3 nucleotides are TGTGCCAGCAGTTGGAAGGGGGCGGATGGCGGGGAGCTGTTTTTT. The chain joins TRBV12-3 or TRBV12-4 to TRBJ2-2; TRBD1 agrees at 7 bases. The CDR3 has 15 amino acids. The trim removed 4 bases at V and 7 bases at J, leaving 9 bases unmatched.

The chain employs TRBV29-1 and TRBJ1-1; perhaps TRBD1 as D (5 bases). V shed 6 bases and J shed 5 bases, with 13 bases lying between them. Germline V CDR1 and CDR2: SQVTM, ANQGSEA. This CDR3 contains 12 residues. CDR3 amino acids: CSVSGRGTEAFF. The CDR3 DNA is TGCAGCGTCTCTGGCCGGGGGACTGAAGCTTTCTTT.

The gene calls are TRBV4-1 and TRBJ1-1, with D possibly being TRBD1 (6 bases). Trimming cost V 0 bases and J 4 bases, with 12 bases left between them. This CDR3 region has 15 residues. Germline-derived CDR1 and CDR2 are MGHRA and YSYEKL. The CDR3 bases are TGCGCCAGCAGCCAAGATATCTTCAGGGGCACTGAAGCTTTCTTT. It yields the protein CASSQDIFRGTEAFF.

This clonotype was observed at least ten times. CDR3 protein: CASSFSGAATEAFF. CDR3 nucleotide sequence: TGTGCCAGCAGTTTTTCCGGGGCGGCCACTGAAGCTTTCTTT. The rearrangement uses TRBV28 and TRBJ1-1; TRBD1 is a possible D gene (5 bases). The length of the CDR3 is 14 residues. Germline loops: CDR1 MDHEN, CDR2 SYDVKM. The germline V and J ends were trimmed by 3 bases and 4 bases, with 12 bases remaining between them. Combining the CDR3 with reference TRBV28 and TRBJ1-1 gives the whole variable domain DVKVTQSSRYLVKRTGEKVFLECVQDMDHENMFWYRQDPGLGLRLIYFSYDVKMKEKGDIPEGYSVSREKKERFSLILESASTNQTSMYLCASSFSGAATEAFFGQGTRLTVV.

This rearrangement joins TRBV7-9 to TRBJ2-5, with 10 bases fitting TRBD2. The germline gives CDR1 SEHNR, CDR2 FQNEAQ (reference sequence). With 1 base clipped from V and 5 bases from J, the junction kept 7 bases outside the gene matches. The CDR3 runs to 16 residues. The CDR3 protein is CASSLVGLAGDETQYF. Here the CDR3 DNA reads TGTGCCAGCAGCTTAGTTGGGCTAGCGGGAGATGAGACCCAGTACTTC.

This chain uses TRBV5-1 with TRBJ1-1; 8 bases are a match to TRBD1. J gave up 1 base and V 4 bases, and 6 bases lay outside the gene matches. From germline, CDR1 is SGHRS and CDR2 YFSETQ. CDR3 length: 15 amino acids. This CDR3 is CASSGGQGSNTEAFF. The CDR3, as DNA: TGCGCCAGCAGCGGCGGACAGGGTTCGAACACTGAAGCTTTCTTT.

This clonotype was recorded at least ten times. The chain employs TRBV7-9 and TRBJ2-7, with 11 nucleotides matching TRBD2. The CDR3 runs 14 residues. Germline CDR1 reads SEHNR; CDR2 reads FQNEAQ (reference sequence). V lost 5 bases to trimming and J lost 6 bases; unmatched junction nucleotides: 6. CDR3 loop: CASSHRGTSGEQYF. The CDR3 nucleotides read TGTGCCAGCAGCCACCGGGGGACTAGCGGCGAGCAGTACTTC.

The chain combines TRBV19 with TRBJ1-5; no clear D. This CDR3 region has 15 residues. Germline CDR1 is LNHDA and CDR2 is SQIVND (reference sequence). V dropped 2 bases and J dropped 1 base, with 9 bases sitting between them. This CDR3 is CASSISQYSNQPQHF. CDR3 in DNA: TGTGCCAGTAGTATATCACAGTACAGCAATCAGCCCCAGCATTTT.

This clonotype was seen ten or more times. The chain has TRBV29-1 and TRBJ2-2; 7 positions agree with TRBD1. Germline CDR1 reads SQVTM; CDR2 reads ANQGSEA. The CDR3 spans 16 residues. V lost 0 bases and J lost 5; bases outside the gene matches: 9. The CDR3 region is CSVEDPRQGRTGELFF. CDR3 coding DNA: TGCAGCGTTGAAGATCCCCGACAGGGTAGGACCGGGGAGCTGTTTTTT.

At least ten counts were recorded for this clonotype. The CDR3 bases are TGTGCCAGCAGTTTAGCTAGCGAGTACGAGCAGTACTTC. Translated: CASSLASEYEQYF. The chain employs TRBV28 and TRBJ2-7, with D tentatively TRBD2 (6 bases). Trimming pared 2 bases from V and 4 bases from J, leaving 9 bases between. Germline CDR1 and CDR2: MDHEN and SYDVKM. The CDR3 covers 13 residues.

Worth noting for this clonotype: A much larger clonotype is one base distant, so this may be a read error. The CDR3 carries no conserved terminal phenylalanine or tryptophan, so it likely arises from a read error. CDR3: CASIQGGTEAFL. For the CDR3, the DNA is TGTGCCAGCATTCAAGGGGGCACTGAAGCTTTCCTT. V is TRBV6-1 and J is TRBJ1-1; a weak D match, TRBD1 (6 bases). The CDR3 consists of 12 residues. CDR1 is MNHNS, CDR2 SASEGT, per germline. V was shortened by 7 bases and J by 4 bases, with 10 bases between the two germline ends.

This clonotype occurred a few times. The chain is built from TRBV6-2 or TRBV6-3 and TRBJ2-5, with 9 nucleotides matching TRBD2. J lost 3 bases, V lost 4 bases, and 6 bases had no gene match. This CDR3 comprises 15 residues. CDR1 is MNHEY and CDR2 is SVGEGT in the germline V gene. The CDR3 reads CASSLGGRAKETQYF. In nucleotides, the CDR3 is TGTGCCAGCAGTTTGGGCGGGAGGGCCAAAGAGACCCAGTACTTC.

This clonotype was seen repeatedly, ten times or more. Here the CDR3 DNA reads TGTGCCAGCAGTCCGACAGGGCTTACCATGAACACTGAAGCTTTCTTT. Translating it yields CASSPTGLTMNTEAFF. V gene TRBV12-3 or TRBV12-4 combines with J gene TRBJ1-1, with 7 nucleotides matching TRBD1. The CDR3 totals 16 residues. V lost 5 bases to trimming and J lost 0 bases; unmatched junction nucleotides: 9.

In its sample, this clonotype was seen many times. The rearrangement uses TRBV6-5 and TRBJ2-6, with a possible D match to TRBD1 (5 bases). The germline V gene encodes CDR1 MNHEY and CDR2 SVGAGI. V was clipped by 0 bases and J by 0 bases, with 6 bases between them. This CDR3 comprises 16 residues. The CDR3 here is CASSYSRGSGANVLTF. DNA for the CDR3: TGTGCCAGCAGTTACTCTAGGGGCTCTGGGGCCAACGTCCTGACTTTC.

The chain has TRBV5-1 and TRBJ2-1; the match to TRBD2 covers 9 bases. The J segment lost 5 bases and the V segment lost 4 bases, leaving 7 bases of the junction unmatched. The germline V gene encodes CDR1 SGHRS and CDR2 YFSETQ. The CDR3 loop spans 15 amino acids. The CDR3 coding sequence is TGCGCCAGCAGCGTCACTAGCGGGCCCAACAATGAGCAGTTCTTC. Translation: CASSVTSGPNNEQFF.